This TCR beta chain was identified in a study of T-cell reconstitution after alpha-beta-depleted transplantation in children. Trimming stripped 2 bases from V and 13 bases from J, with 11 bases between. This CDR3 region has 11 residues. Germline CDR1 reads MNHEY; CDR2 reads SVGEGT. Unique molecular identifiers were incorporated during preparation of the TCRbeta library. In TCRdb, the PCR reads were re-called with MiXCR into one record per CDR3 protein. The sample comprises some 290,000 distinct CDR3 sequences, approximately 23% of which are singletons, and roughly 9.7% rests with the top ten. This sequence joins TRBV6-2 or TRBV6-3 and TRBJ2-5; no clear D gene. The specimen was PBMCs, mostly from graft donor cells, collected 180 days after TCRalphabeta/CD19-depleted stem cell transplant. The receptor was derived from a male patient aged 10 to 17 who had a stem cell transplant for acute lymphoblastic leukemia, so the T cells may come from the graft donor. The CDR3 DNA reads as TGTGCCAGCAGTTACGTCTCCAACCGGTACTTC. Its protein product is CASSYVSNRYF.